These 20 T cell receptor beta chains were sequenced from one sample in a study of shared clonotypes between healthy human individuals. Assay: immunoSEQ multiplex PCR; the TCRdb copy retains only in-frame clones and omits some. Among 330,000 or so clones listed, approximately 79% were seen once. Material: memory CD4+ T cells sorted from blood. As for subset: CD45RA-negative fraction. These receptors all come from a man aged 30-40 years in good health.

In its sample, this clone was seen a few times. The chain has TRBV4-3 and TRBJ2-3, with a weak D call TRBD2 (5 bases). CDR1 is LGHNA and CDR2 is YSLEER in the germline V gene. The CDR3 is 16 amino acids. V was trimmed by 0 bases and J by 1 base, leaving 11 bases between them. The CDR3 spells CASSQDPFSGTDTQYF. The CDR3 DNA reads as TGCGCCAGCAGCCAAGATCCGTTTAGCGGCACAGATACGCAGTATTTT.

V gene TRBV12-5 combines with J gene TRBJ2-3; no definite D call. V was trimmed by 4 bases and J by 2 bases, leaving 19 bases between them. The CDR3 is made up of 17 amino acids. Germline V CDR1 and CDR2: LGHNT, FRNRAP. The chain's CDR3 is CASGSGLKNGPTDTQYF. The CDR3 bases are TGTGCTAGTGGTTCGGGCCTAAAGAATGGGCCCACAGATACGCAGTATTTT.

In its sample, this clone was seen once. This rearrangement joins TRBV5-6 to TRBJ1-2; D perhaps matches TRBD1 (6 bases). Trimming removed 2 bases at V and 8 bases at J, with 10 bases between. Germline V gives CDR1 SGHDT, CDR2 YYEEEE. The CDR3 runs to 12 residues. CDR3 residues: CASSFPTGGYTF. CDR3 nucleotide sequence: TGTGCCAGCAGCTTTCCTACAGGGGGCTACACCTTC.

V usage is TRBV11-2 and J usage is TRBJ2-5; D is uncertain. V was trimmed by 1 base and J by 4 bases, leaving 13 bases between them. CDR1 is SGHAT and CDR2 is FQNNGV in the germline V gene. The CDR3 totals 15 residues. Here the CDR3 reads CASSLVRFFGETQYF. The CDR3 DNA is TGTGCCAGCAGCTTAGTTCGGTTTTTCGGAGAGACCCAGTACTTC.

V usage is TRBV7-9 and J usage is TRBJ2-2; 9 positions agree with TRBD2. This CDR3 contains 16 residues. Unmatched junction bases numbered 6, after V lost 5 bases and J lost 2 bases. CDR1 and CDR2 (germline): SEHNR, FQNEAQ (reference sequence). The CDR3 region has the DNA TGTGCCAGCAGCCGGAGACTAGCGGATAACACCGGGGAGCTGTTTTTT. Its protein is CASSRRLADNTGELFF.

The chain is built from TRBV18 and TRBJ1-2, with a tentative D call TRBD1 (5 bases). The CDR3 is 13 amino acids. Deletions cut 6 bases from V and 6 bases from J, with 14 bases between. Per germline, CDR1 KGHSH and CDR2 LQKENI. The CDR3 here is CASSPGTPNGYTF. CDR3 bases: TGTGCCAGCTCTCCCGGGACCCCCAATGGCTACACCTTC.

As DNA, the CDR3 is TGTGCCAGCAGGAAACAGGGGGCTTTCAGAGAGACCCAGTACTTC. Amino acid sequence: CASRKQGAFRETQYF. The chain carries TRBV11-2 and TRBJ2-5; 9 bases agree with TRBD1. The CDR3 sequence is 15 residues long. Looked up from germline, CDR1 is SGHAT and CDR2 is FQNNGV. After removal of 6 bases from V and 4 bases from J, the junction contained 9 bases not matched to a gene.

A single count supports this clone. The CDR3, as DNA: TGTGCCAGCAGCCACGACAGGGGCCCAAATCAGCCCCAGCATTTT. It is translated as CASSHDRGPNQPQHF. The chain employs TRBV6-5 and TRBJ1-5, with TRBD1 matching over 8 bases. The CDR3 contains 15 residues. From germline, CDR1 is MNHEY and CDR2 SVGAGI. V trimming: 6 bases; J trimming: 4 bases; junction bases outside the gene matches: 8.

This chain connects TRBV6-6 to TRBJ1-2; a weak D match, TRBD1 (5 bases). The germline V gene has CDR1 MNHNY and CDR2 SVGAGI (reference sequence). Trimming removed 8 bases from V and 3 bases from J, with 13 bases in between. This CDR3 contains 13 residues. CDR3 DNA sequence: TGTGCCAGCTTCAGGGATGGGGACTATGGCTACACCTTC. Amino acids: CASFRDGDYGYTF.

V usage is TRBV4-3 and J usage is TRBJ1-3, with D uncertain. The CDR3 covers 15 residues. From germline, CDR1 is LGHNA and CDR2 YSLEER. V lost 0 bases, J lost 4 bases, and 10 bases lay in between. CDR3 sequence (DNA): TGCGCCAGCAGCCAAGATCTGTTTTCCGGAAACACCATATATTTT. This sequence encodes CASSQDLFSGNTIYF.

The rearrangement uses TRBV10-3 and TRBJ2-7, with TRBD2 identical over 7 bases. The ends lost 5 bases at V and 3 bases at J; junction bases unmatched: 7. The CDR3 loop spans 14 amino acids. CDR1 and CDR2 from the germline V gene are ENHRY and SYGVKD. This CDR3 reads CAISPGTTFYEQYF. The CDR3 region has the DNA TGTGCCATCAGTCCCGGGACTACTTTCTACGAGCAGTACTTC.

CDR3 DNA sequence: TGTGCCAGCTCACCATCAGGGAACTACGAGCAGTACTTC. Protein sequence: CASSPSGNYEQYF. The V call is TRBV18, the J call TRBJ2-7, with a weak D call TRBD1 (5 bases). This CDR3 has 13 residues. The V and J ends lost 2 bases and 3 bases respectively, with 8 bases between them. In germline, CDR1 is KGHSH, CDR2 LQKENI.

The J gene is TRBJ2-7, the V gene TRBV29-1; D is perhaps TRBD2 (6 bases). V lost 4 bases and J lost 3, with 13 bases in between. Germline V gene data show CDR1 as SQVTM and CDR2 as ANQGSEA. This CDR3 has 13 amino acids. CDR3 region: CSVAVGGLYEQYF. CDR3 DNA sequence: TGCAGCGTTGCTGTCGGGGGTCTCTACGAGCAGTACTTC.

The J gene is TRBJ2-5, the V gene TRBV27; TRBD1 is a possible D gene (7 bases). The CDR3 length is 15 residues. Trimming took off 5 bases at V and 7 bases at J, with 20 bases between the two ends. The germline CDR1 and CDR2 sequences are MNHEY and SMNVEV (reference sequence). DNA for the CDR3: TGTGCCAGCAGTCCAAACTATAACAGGGGAGGGACCCAGTACTTC. Translated, it gives CASSPNYNRGGTQYF.

The rearrangement links TRBV7-3 to TRBJ2-2, with D possibly TRBD2 on 6 matching bases. The CDR3 consists of 15 residues. The V end lost 0 bases, the J end lost 5 bases, and 10 bases lay between the germline ends. The germline CDR1 and CDR2 sequences are SGHTA and FQGTGA. Here the CDR3 DNA reads TGTGCCAGCAGCTTAACCCACGGGGGTACCGGGGAGCTGTTTTTT. Translation gives CASSLTHGGTGELFF.

The chain employs TRBV18 and TRBJ2-3; 7 nucleotides agree with TRBD1. The CDR3 is made up of 16 amino acids. Germline V lookup: CDR1 KGHSH, CDR2 LQKENI. With 3 bases clipped from V and 4 bases from J, the junction kept 10 bases outside the gene matches. The CDR3 spells CASSPQQGTMADTQYF. CDR3 DNA sequence: TGTGCCAGCTCACCGCAACAGGGGACCATGGCAGATACGCAGTATTTT.

In its sample, this clone was seen a few times. This chain links TRBV29-1 with TRBJ2-5; 7 nucleotides align to TRBD1. Per germline, CDR1 SQVTM and CDR2 ANQGSEA. V shed 5 bases and J 2 bases; nucleotides not matched to a gene: 5. This CDR3 region has 13 residues. The CDR3 reads CSVRRDRQETQYF. As DNA, the CDR3 is TGCAGCGTTCGTCGGGACAGACAAGAGACCCAGTACTTC. Looking up the rest from reference TRBV29-1 and TRBJ2-5 gives the full variable domain: SAVISQKPSRDICQRGTSLTIQCQVDSQVTMMFWYRQQPGQSLTLIATANQGSEATYESGFVIDKFPISRPNLTFSTLTVSNMSPEDSSIYLCSVRRDRQETQYFGPGTRLLVL.

J is TRBJ1-1 and V is TRBV11-1; 9 nucleotides align to TRBD1. CDR3 size: 16 residues. With V trimmed by 3 bases and J by 4 bases, 9 bases remained unmatched. In germline, CDR1 is SGHAT, CDR2 FQDESV (reference sequence). CDR3 region: CASSFLTGGKATEAFF. The CDR3, as DNA: TGTGCCAGCAGCTTCCTGACAGGGGGGAAGGCCACTGAAGCTTTCTTT.

The chain links TRBV5-4 to TRBJ2-3; 7 bases map to TRBD1. The CDR3 loop spans 13 amino acids. Germline-derived CDR1 and CDR2 are SGHNT and YYREEE (reference sequence). V lost 3 bases, J lost 6 bases, and 4 bases stayed unmatched. CDR3 amino acids: CASSWTGGDTQYF. Written as DNA, the CDR3 is TGTGCCAGCAGCTGGACAGGTGGGGATACGCAGTATTTT.

V and J are TRBV7-2 and TRBJ2-7; 9 bases fit TRBD1. The V gene's germline CDR1 is SGHTA and CDR2 FQGNSA. V lost 6 bases to trimming and J lost 3 bases; unmatched junction nucleotides: 6. The CDR3 loop spans 14 amino acids. The CDR3 region is CASRGQGGSYEQYF. The CDR3 region has the DNA TGTGCCAGCAGGGGACAGGGAGGCAGCTACGAGCAGTACTTC.